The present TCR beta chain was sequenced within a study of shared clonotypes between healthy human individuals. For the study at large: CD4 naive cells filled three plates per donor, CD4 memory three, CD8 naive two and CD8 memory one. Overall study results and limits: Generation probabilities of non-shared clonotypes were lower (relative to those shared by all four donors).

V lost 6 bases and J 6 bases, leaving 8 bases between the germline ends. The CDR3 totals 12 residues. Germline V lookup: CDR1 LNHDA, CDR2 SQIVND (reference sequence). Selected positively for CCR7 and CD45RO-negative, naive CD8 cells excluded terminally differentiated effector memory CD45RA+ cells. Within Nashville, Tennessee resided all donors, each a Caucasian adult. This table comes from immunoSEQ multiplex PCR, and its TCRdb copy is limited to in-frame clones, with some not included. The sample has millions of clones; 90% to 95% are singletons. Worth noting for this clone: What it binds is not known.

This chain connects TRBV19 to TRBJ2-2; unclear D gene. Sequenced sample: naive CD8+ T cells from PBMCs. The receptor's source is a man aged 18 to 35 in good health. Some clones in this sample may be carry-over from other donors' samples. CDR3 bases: TGTGCCAGTAGGTCAAATCCCGGGGAGCTGTTTTTT. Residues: CASRSNPGELFF.